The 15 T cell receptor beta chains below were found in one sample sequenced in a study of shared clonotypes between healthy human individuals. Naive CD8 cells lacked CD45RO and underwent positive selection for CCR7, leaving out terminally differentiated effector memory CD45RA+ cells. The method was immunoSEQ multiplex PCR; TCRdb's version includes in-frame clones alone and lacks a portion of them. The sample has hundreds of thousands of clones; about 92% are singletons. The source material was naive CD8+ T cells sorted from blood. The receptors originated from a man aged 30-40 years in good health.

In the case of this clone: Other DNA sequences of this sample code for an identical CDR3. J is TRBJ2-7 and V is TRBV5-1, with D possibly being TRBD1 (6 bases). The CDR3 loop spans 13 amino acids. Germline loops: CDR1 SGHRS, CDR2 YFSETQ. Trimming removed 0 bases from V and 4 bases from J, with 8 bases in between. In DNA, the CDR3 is TGCGCCAGCAGCTTGGACAGGGTGTACGAGCAGTACTTC. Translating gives CASSLDRVYEQYF.

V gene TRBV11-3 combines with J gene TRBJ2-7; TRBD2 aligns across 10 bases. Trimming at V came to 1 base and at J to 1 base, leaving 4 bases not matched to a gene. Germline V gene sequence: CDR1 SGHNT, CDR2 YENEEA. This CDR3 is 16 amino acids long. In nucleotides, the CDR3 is TGTGCCAGCAGCTTAGGCCCAGCGGGAGGGTCCTACGAGCAGTACTTC. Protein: CASSLGPAGGSYEQYF.

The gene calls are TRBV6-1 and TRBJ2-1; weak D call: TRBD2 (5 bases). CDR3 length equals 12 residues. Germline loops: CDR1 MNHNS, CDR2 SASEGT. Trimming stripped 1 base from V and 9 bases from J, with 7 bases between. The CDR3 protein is CASSEVSGEQFF. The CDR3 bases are TGTGCCAGCAGTGAAGTAAGCGGTGAGCAGTTCTTC.

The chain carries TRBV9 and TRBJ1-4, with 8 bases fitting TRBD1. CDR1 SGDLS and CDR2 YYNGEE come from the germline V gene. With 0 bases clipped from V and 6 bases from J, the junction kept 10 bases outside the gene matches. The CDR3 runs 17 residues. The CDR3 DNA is TGTGCCAGCAGCGTAGGTCTATACCAGGGGGCGGATGAAAAACTGTTTTTT. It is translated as CASSVGLYQGADEKLFF.

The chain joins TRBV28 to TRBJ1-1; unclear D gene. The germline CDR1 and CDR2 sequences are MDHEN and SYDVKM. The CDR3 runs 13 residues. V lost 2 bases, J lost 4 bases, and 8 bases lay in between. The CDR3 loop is CASSLTPSTEAFF. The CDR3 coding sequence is TGTGCCAGCAGTTTAACACCCAGCACTGAAGCTTTCTTT.

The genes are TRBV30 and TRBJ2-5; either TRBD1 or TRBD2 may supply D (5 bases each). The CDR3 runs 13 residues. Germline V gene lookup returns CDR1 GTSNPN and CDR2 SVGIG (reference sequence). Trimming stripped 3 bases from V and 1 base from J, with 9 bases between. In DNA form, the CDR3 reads TGTGCCTGGAGCCCCGGGACCCAAGAGACCCAGTACTTC. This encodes CAWSPGTQETQYF.

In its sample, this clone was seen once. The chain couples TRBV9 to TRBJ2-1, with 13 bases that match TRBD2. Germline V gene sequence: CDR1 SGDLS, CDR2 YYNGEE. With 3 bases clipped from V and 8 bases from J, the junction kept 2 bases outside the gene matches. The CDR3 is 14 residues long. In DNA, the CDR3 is TGTGCCAGCAGCGCCGGACTAGCGGGAGATGAGCAGTTCTTC. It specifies CASSAGLAGDEQFF. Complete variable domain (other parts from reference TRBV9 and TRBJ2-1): DSGVTQTPKHLITATGQRVTLRCSPRSGDLSVYWYQQSLDQGLQFLIQYYNGEERAKGNILERFSAQQFPDLHSELNLSSLELGDSALYFCASSAGLAGDEQFFGPGTRLTVL.

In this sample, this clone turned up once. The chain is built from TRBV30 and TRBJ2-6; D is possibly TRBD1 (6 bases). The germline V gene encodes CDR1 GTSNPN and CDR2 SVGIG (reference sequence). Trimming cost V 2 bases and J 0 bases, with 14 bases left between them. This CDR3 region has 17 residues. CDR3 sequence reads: CAWSMGTSVSGANVLTF. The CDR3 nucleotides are TGTGCCTGGAGTATGGGGACATCAGTCTCTGGGGCCAACGTCCTGACTTTC.

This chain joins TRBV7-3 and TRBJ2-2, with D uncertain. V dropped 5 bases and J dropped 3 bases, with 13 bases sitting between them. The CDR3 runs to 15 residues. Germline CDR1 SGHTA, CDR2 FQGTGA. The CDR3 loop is CASSPDIIHTGELFF. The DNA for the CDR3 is TGTGCCAGCAGCCCTGACATTATTCACACCGGGGAGCTGTTTTTT.

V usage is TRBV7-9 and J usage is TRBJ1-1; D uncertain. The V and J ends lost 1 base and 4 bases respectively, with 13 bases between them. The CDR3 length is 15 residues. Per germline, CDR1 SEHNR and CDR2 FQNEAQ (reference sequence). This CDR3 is CASSLVRAGGTEAFF. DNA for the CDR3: TGTGCCAGCAGCTTAGTTCGTGCGGGCGGCACTGAAGCTTTCTTT.

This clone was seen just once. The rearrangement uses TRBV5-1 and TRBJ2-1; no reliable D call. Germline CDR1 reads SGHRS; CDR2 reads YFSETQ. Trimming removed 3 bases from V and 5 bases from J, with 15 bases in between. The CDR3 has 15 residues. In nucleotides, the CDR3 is TGCGCCAGCAGCTACTACGTTACCGTTGACAATGAGCAGTTCTTC. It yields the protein CASSYYVTVDNEQFF.

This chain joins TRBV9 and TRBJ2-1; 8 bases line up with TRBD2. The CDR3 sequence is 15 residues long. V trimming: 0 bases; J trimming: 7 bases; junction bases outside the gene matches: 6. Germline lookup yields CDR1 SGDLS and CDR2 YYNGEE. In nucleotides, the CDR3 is TGTGCCAGCAGCGTAGGATGGGGACTAGAAAATGAGCAGTTCTTC. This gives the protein CASSVGWGLENEQFF.

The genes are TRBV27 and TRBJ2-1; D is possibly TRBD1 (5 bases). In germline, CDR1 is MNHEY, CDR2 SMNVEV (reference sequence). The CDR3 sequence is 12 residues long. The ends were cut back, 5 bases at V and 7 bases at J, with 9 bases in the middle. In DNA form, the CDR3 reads TGTGCCAGCAGTAACACAGGTAATGAGCAGTTCTTC. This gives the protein CASSNTGNEQFF.

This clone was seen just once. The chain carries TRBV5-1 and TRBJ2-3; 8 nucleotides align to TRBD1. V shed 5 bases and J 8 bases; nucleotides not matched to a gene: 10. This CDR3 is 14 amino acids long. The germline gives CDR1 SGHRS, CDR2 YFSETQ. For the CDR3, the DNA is TGCGCCAGCAGTCGGGACAGGAGCCGAGGTACGCAGTATTTT. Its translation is CASSRDRSRGTQYF. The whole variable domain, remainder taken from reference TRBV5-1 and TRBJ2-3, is KAGVTQTPRYLIKTRGQQVTLSCSPISGHRSVSWYQQTPGQGLQFLFEYFSETQRNKGNFPGRFSGRQFSNSRSEMNVSTLELGDSALYLCASSRDRSRGTQYFGPGTRLTVL.

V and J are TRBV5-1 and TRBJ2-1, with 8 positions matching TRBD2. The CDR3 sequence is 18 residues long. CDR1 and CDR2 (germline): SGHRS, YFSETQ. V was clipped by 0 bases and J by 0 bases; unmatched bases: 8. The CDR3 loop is CASSLALAGPSSYNEQFF. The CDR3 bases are TGCGCCAGCAGCTTGGCTCTAGCGGGCCCCAGCTCCTACAATGAGCAGTTCTTC.